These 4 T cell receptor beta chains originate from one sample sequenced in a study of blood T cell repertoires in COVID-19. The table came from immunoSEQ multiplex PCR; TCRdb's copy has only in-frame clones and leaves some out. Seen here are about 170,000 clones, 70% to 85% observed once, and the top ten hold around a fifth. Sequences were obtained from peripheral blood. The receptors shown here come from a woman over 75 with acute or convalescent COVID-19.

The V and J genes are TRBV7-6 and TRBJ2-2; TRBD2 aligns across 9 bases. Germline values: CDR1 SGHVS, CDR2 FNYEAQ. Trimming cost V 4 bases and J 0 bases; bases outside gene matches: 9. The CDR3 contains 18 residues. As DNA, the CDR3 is TGTGCCAGCAGCTCTACCGGACTAGCGTCCGCGAACACCGGGGAGCTGTTTTTT. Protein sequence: CASSSTGLASANTGELFF. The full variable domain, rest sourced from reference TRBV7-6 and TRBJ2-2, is GAGVSQSPRYKVTKRGQDVALRCDPISGHVSLYWYRQALGQGPEFLTYFNYEAQQDKSGLPNDRFSAERPEGSISTLTIQRTEQRDSAMYRCASSSTGLASANTGELFFGEGSRLTVL.

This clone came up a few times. As DNA, the CDR3 is TGTGCCAGCAGTGCCCGGGACAAATATGGCTACACCTTC. Protein sequence: CASSARDKYGYTF. V usage is TRBV5-4 and J usage is TRBJ1-2; tentative D call: TRBD1 (6 bases). This CDR3 is built from 13 residues. The V gene's germline CDR1 is SGHNT and CDR2 YYREEE (reference sequence). Between the trimmed V and J ends, which lost 5 bases and 5 bases, there was a span of 13 bases.

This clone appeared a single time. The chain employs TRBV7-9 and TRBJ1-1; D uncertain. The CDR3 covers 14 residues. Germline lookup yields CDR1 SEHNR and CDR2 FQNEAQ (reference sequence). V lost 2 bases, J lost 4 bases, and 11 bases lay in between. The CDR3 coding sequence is TGTGCCAGCAGCTTAATCTTCGGAGTCACTGAAGCTTTCTTT. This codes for CASSLIFGVTEAFF.

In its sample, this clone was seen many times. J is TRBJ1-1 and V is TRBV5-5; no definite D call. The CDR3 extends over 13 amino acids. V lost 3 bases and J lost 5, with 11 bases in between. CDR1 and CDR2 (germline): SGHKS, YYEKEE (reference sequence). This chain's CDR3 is CASSSLRETEAFF. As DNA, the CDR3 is TGTGCCAGCAGCTCACTAAGGGAGACTGAAGCTTTCTTT.